The TCR beta chain under discussion was sequenced for a study of shared clonotypes between healthy human individuals. V was cut by 3 bases and J by 0 bases, with 15 bases left in between. Germline CDR1 SEHNR, CDR2 FQNEAQ (reference sequence). The CDR3 totals 16 residues. For each subset, genomic DNA was distributed in equal portions over several immunoSEQ plates. TCRdb keeps only in-frame clones here, not all; method: immunoSEQ multiplex PCR. Here the sample spans around 99,000 clones, approximately 70% being singletons. In this sample, this clone turned up many times. Its antigen is as yet unknown. Whole-study findings and limits: Clonotype sharing across a few donors was observed for around 5% of naive CD4 clonotypes.

Input material: memory CD8+ T cells sorted from blood. This sample's subset: CD45RO+ cells pooled with CCR7-negative TemRA cells. The TCR was taken from a young man in good health. V and J are TRBV7-9 and TRBJ2-7, with D perhaps TRBD1 (8 bases). CDR3 sequence reads: CASSFPDRDYSYEQYF. CDR3 coding DNA: TGTGCCAGCAGCTTCCCGGACAGGGACTACTCCTACGAGCAGTACTTC.